This T cell receptor beta chain was sequenced during a study of blood T cell repertoires in COVID-19. Study at large: T cells, B-cell-depleted T cells, or PBMCs supplied cDNA or gDNA.

V dropped 3 bases and J dropped 2 bases, with 20 bases sitting between them. This CDR3 is built from 18 residues. CDR1 is SEHNR, CDR2 FQNEAQ, per germline (reference sequence). Generated by immunoSEQ multiplex PCR, the TCRdb table keeps only in-frame clones and is missing some. This table holds around 180,000 clones, more than 80% found once. This rearrangement joins TRBV7-9 to TRBJ1-5, with TRBD1 as a possible D gene (6 bases). The sequenced sample was peripheral blood. This sequence was found in a human donor in a cohort sampled during active COVID-19. The CDR3 DNA reads TGTGCCAGCAGCTTTTCAACAGGGCGGATAGGTGGCAATCAGCCCCAGCATTTT. As protein: CASSFSTGRIGGNQPQHF.